Shown below are 9 T cell receptor beta chains from a single sample sequenced in a study of Graves' ophthalmopathy and Graves' hyperthyroidism. RNA transcripts served as template for amplifying TCR beta CDR3 sequences. The first round was an RT-PCR with HTBI primers, and the second round was a multiplex PCR. TCRdb re-called the multiplex PCR reads through MiXCR, storing one row per CDR3 protein. This table holds some 750,000 distinct CDR3 sequences, 40% found once. What was sequenced was peripheral blood. The receptors were gathered from an adult man with Graves' ophthalmopathy.

This clonotype appeared many times. The rearrangement links TRBV10-3 to TRBJ1-2; no firm D call. The CDR3 runs to 15 residues. Trimming cost V 1 base and J 1 base, with 10 bases left between them. From germline, CDR1 is ENHRY and CDR2 SYGVKD. This CDR3 reads CAISEWAAINYGYTF. CDR3 in DNA: TGTGCCATCAGTGAGTGGGCAGCCATTAACTATGGCTACACCTTC.

The chain combines TRBV25-1 with TRBJ1-2; TRBD1 is a possible D gene (5 bases). V was pared by 6 bases and J by 8 bases, with 25 bases between. This CDR3 spans 16 amino acids. Germline CDR1 MGHDK, CDR2 SYGVNS. This CDR3 is CASSPWAGYRAGGYTF. The CDR3 DNA reads as TGTGCCAGCAGCCCCTGGGCAGGGTACCGAGCGGGAGGCTACACCTTC.

This clonotype was counted between two and nine times. The CDR3 DNA reads TGCAGTGCCCGACTTGGGACCCTCGGGGATCAGCCCCAGCATTTT. This sequence encodes CSARLGTLGDQPQHF. The rearrangement joins TRBV20-1 to TRBJ1-5, with D perhaps TRBD1 (5 bases). Germline CDR1 DFQATT, CDR2 SNEGSKA (reference sequence). CDR3 length equals 15 residues. V lost 6 bases and J 5 bases, leaving 20 bases between the germline ends.

A few counts support this clonotype. The V gene is TRBV20-1, the J gene TRBJ1-2; no clear D. This CDR3 comprises 12 residues. Per germline, CDR1 DFQATT and CDR2 SNEGSKA (reference sequence). V was cut by 8 bases and J by 5 bases, with 15 bases left in between. In DNA, the CDR3 is TGCAGTCTAAGGGAGGGAACTTATGGCTACACCTTC. Its protein product is CSLREGTYGYTF.

This clonotype was seen ten or more times. J is TRBJ1-2 and V is TRBV29-1; 9 bases match TRBD1. The CDR3 spans 11 residues. Germline values: CDR1 SQVTM, CDR2 ANQGSEA. V lost 6 bases to trimming and J lost 7 bases; unmatched junction nucleotides: 3. This CDR3 is CSVGTGSGYTF. CDR3 in DNA: TGCAGCGTCGGGACAGGGAGTGGCTACACCTTC.

The chain couples TRBV25-1 to TRBJ1-4; D not certain. This CDR3 contains 14 residues. In germline, CDR1 is MGHDK, CDR2 SYGVNS. Trimming cost V 6 bases and J 8 bases, with 16 bases left between them. CDR3 sequence reads: CASSLHGVKEKLFF. The CDR3 region has the DNA TGTGCCAGCAGCTTGCACGGGGTTAAAGAAAAACTGTTTTTT.

The genes are TRBV11-2 and TRBJ2-6; possibly TRBD1 or TRBD2 for D (5 bases each). Trimming stripped 3 bases from V and 4 bases from J, with 10 bases between. CDR1 is SGHAT, CDR2 FQNNGV, per germline. There are 15 residues in the CDR3. The CDR3 sequence: CASSLGETGANVLTF. CDR3 sequence (DNA): TGTGCCAGCAGCTTGGGGGAGACAGGGGCCAACGTCCTGACTTTC.

The genes are TRBV25-1 and TRBJ1-1; 8 bases are shared with TRBD1. Germline CDR1 is MGHDK and CDR2 is SYGVNS. The CDR3 extends over 13 amino acids. V shed 6 bases, J shed 2 bases, and the junction held 2 bases outside the gene matches. The CDR3 DNA follows: TGTGCCAGCAGGACAGGGGCTAACACTGAAGCTTTCTTT. Amino acids: CASRTGANTEAFF.

This chain joins TRBV10-3 and TRBJ2-5, with D maybe TRBD1 (6 bases). This CDR3 spans 14 amino acids. Germline V gene sequence: CDR1 ENHRY, CDR2 SYGVKD. Trimming removed 10 bases at V and 4 bases at J, with 19 bases between. CDR3 sequence (DNA): TGTGCCAGCAGCTTAACAGGGTTGCGAGAGACCCAGTACTTC. Translated: CASSLTGLRETQYF.